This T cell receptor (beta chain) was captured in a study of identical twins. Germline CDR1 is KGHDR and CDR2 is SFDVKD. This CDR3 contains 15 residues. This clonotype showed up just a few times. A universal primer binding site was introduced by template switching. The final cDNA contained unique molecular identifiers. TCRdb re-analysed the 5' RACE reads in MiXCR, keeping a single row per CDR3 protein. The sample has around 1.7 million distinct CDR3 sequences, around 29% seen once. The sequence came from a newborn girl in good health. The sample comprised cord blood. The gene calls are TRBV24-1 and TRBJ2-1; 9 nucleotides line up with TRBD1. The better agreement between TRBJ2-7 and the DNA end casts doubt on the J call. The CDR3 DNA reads TGTGCCACCAGTGAAACAGGGGGCTCCTACAATGAGCAGTACTTC. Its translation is CATSETGGSYNEQYF.